These T cell receptor beta chains were read from a single sample in a study of molecular identifiers for immune sequencing clone quantification. TCRdb itself ran the PCR reads through MiXCR, one entry per CDR3 protein. Of 600,000 to 650,000 distinct CDR3 sequences in the sample, 15% to 20% were seen once. Sample: naive CD8+ T cells from blood, with Jurkat cell RNA spiked in. These receptors all stem from a human donor in good health. Some libraries in this study had Jurkat cell RNA spiked in. The CDR3 runs from the conserved cysteine through the conserved F or W. Fields, in order: D gene, V gene, J gene, clone size, CDR3 DNA, CDR3 protein. D genes are given only for firm matches. Part of the rows lack a size; the others show once, few, many or a class for expanded clones.

d_call: NA
v_call: TRBV29-1
j_call: TRBJ1-1
clone_size: many
cdr3_nt: TGCAGCGTTCGCAGGCCCGAGGGAGCTTTCTTT
cdr3_aa: CSVRRPEGAFF

d_call: NA
v_call: TRBV20-1
j_call: TRBJ1-1
clone_size: many
cdr3_nt: TGCAGTGCCCTAGAGTGGGCAACTGAAGCTTTCTTT
cdr3_aa: CSALEWATEAFF

d_call: NA
v_call: TRBV7-8
j_call: TRBJ2-1
clone_size: many
cdr3_nt: TGTGCCAGCAGCCCCGAAAGGGGCCATGAGCAGTTCTTC
cdr3_aa: CASSPERGHEQFF

d_call: NA
v_call: TRBV6-2/TRBV6-3
j_call: TRBJ2-7
clone_size: many
cdr3_nt: TGTGCCAGCAGTTACGGGGCAGTCCATCCCTACGAGCAGTACTTC
cdr3_aa: CASSYGAVHPYEQYF

d_call: NA
v_call: TRBV12-3/TRBV12-4
j_call: TRBJ1-5
clone_size: many
cdr3_nt: TGTGCCATCGCGCTGGGTACCCCCAATCAGCCCCAGCATTTT
cdr3_aa: CAIALGTPNQPQHF

d_call: NA
v_call: TRBV24-1
j_call: TRBJ2-3
clone_size: many
cdr3_nt: TGTGCCACCAGTGACGGATCTAGCACAGATACGCAGTATTTT
cdr3_aa: CATSDGSSTDTQYF

d_call: NA
v_call: TRBV5-6
j_call: TRBJ1-4
clone_size: many
cdr3_nt: TGTGCCAGCAGCTTCTCCCCAGCTAATGAAAAACTGTTTTTT
cdr3_aa: CASSFSPANEKLFF

d_call: NA
v_call: TRBV25-1
j_call: TRBJ1-2
clone_size: NA
cdr3_nt: TGTGCCAGCAGTGAGTATGGGGCGGACTATGGCTACACCTTC
cdr3_aa: CASSEYGADYGYTF

d_call: NA
v_call: TRBV6-1
j_call: TRBJ2-7
clone_size: NA
cdr3_nt: TGTGCCAGCAGTTCGTACAGGGTCTCCCCCTCCTACGAGCAGTACTTC
cdr3_aa: CASSSYRVSPSYEQYF

d_call: NA
v_call: TRBV27
j_call: TRBJ1-4
clone_size: NA
cdr3_nt: TGTGCCAGCAGTGCTTCACCCCCCACAGCAACTAATGAAAAACTGTTTTTT
cdr3_aa: CASSASPPTATNEKLFF

d_call: NA
v_call: TRBV12-3/TRBV12-4
j_call: TRBJ2-2
clone_size: NA
cdr3_nt: TGTGCCAGCAGTTTACCCCAGTCCACCGGGGAGCTGTTTTTT
cdr3_aa: CASSLPQSTGELFF

d_call: NA
v_call: TRBV19
j_call: TRBJ2-3
clone_size: NA
cdr3_nt: TGTGCCAGTAGTATCTCGGCATACACAGATACGCAGTATTTT
cdr3_aa: CASSISAYTDTQYF

d_call: NA
v_call: TRBV12-3/TRBV12-4
j_call: TRBJ2-1
clone_size: many
cdr3_nt: TGTGCCAGCAAGACTGTCAGTGAGCAGTTCTTC
cdr3_aa: CASKTVSEQFF

d_call: TRBD1
v_call: TRBV2
j_call: TRBJ2-1
clone_size: few
cdr3_nt: TGTGCCAGCAGTGCACGGACAGGGAGCTCCTACAATGAGCAGTTCTTC
cdr3_aa: CASSARTGSSYNEQFF

d_call: TRBD1
v_call: TRBV19
j_call: TRBJ2-7
clone_size: many
cdr3_nt: TGTGCCAGTAGTCCCGGGACAGGGCACACCTACGAGCAGTACTTC
cdr3_aa: CASSPGTGHTYEQYF

d_call: TRBD2
v_call: TRBV3-1
j_call: TRBJ2-3
clone_size: few
cdr3_nt: TGTGCCAGCAGCCAAGGGTGGTCGGGGACTAGCGGGAGGGCTCCAGATACGCAGTATTTT
cdr3_aa: CASSQGWSGTSGRAPDTQYF